One sample yielded the 27 T cell receptor beta chains listed below, sequenced in a study of TIL therapy for anti-PD-1-resistant metastatic lung cancer. Regarding time point: pre-treatment sample, taken before nivolumab and TIL therapy. Pleural nodules or supraclavicular lymph nodes made up most of the excised metastases sampled. The libraries were made with immunoSEQ v3. Libraries were prepared by immunoSEQ multiplex PCR; TCRdb keeps only in-frame clonotypes and omits some of them. Of tens of thousands of clones detected, less than 75% appear once; the ten largest clones hold approximately 5.6%. Here the sequenced sample was tumor tissue, taken at baseline. These receptor sequences come from a person between 25 and 79 years old with non-small cell lung cancer.

The rearrangement links TRBV7-2 to TRBJ1-4, with TRBD1 matching 9 bases. V lost 5 bases to trimming and J lost 10 bases; unmatched junction nucleotides: 11. This CDR3 has 15 amino acids. CDR1 and CDR2 (germline): SGHTA, FQGNSA. The CDR3 bases are TGTGCCAGCAGCCTAATAAAGGACAGGGGAAGAAAACTGTTTTTT. It specifies CASSLIKDRGRKLFF.

CDR3 sequence: CASSYTGTGGSGNTIYF. DNA of the CDR3: TGTGCCAGCAGCTACACCGGGACAGGGGGAAGTGGAAACACCATATATTTT. J is TRBJ1-3 and V is TRBV7-8; 11 bases fit TRBD1. Losses at the gene ends were 4 bases for V and 3 bases for J; bases not matched to a gene: 8. Germline V gene sequence: CDR1 SGHVS, CDR2 FQNEAQ. The CDR3 extends over 17 amino acids.

The V call is TRBV4-2, the J call TRBJ2-1, with D hard to call. V lost 3 bases to trimming and J lost 7 bases, with 7 bases between them. CDR1 and CDR2 (germline): LGHNA, YNFKEQ. This CDR3 has 12 amino acids. CDR3 nucleotides: TGTGCCAGCAGCCACAGAGTGAATGAGCAGTTCTTC. It codes for CASSHRVNEQFF.

The rearrangement links TRBV18 to TRBJ1-1, with D perhaps TRBD1 (5 bases). This CDR3 comprises 16 residues. Per germline, CDR1 KGHSH and CDR2 LQKENI. The V and J ends lost 2 bases and 0 bases respectively, with 13 bases between them. CDR3 bases: TGTGCCAGCTCACCAGGCAGGGTACTCATGAACACTGAAGCTTTCTTT. Protein: CASSPGRVLMNTEAFF.

This chain joins TRBV30 and TRBJ1-5; no definite D call. Trimming removed 4 bases from V and 4 bases from J, with 14 bases in between. This CDR3 comprises 14 residues. CDR1 and CDR2 (germline): GTSNPN, SVGIG (reference sequence). CDR3 DNA sequence: TGTGCCTGGACCGCGACCGCCCGGAATCAGCCCCAGCATTTT. Translating it yields CAWTATARNQPQHF.

This clone was detected once. The chain is built from TRBV10-3 and TRBJ1-5; tentatively, D is TRBD1 (6 bases). V lost 8 bases to trimming and J lost 6 bases, with 26 bases between them. This CDR3 has 17 residues. In germline, CDR1 is ENHRY, CDR2 SYGVKD. Written as DNA, the CDR3 is TGTGCCATCGGGGGTGGCAGGGGAGGGTTGGAAAGTCAGCCCCAGCATTTT. Residues: CAIGGGRGGLESQPQHF.

CDR3 loop: CASGRTGGVEQYF. CDR3 nucleotide sequence: TGTGCCAGCGGAAGGACAGGGGGCGTCGAGCAGTACTTC. This chain joins TRBV7-9 and TRBJ2-7; 11 bases fit TRBD1. The CDR3 consists of 13 residues. Germline V gene data show CDR1 as SEHNR and CDR2 as FQNEAQ (reference sequence). V was pared by 8 bases and J by 6 bases, with 6 bases of the junction left unmatched.

CDR3 loop: CASSDNFHALNYGYTF. DNA of the CDR3: TGTGCCAGCAGCGACAATTTCCACGCCCTAAACTATGGCTACACCTTC. The chain has TRBV28 and TRBJ1-2; D is uncertain. This CDR3 has 16 residues. The V gene lost 6 bases and the J gene lost 2 bases, with 19 bases spanning the gap. Germline-derived CDR1 and CDR2 are MDHEN and SYDVKM.

V and J are TRBV4-1 and TRBJ1-3; D unresolved. The V gene's germline CDR1 is MGHRA and CDR2 YSYEKL. The CDR3 spans 18 residues. Between the trimmed V and J ends, which lost 0 bases and 7 bases, there was a span of 22 bases. Here the CDR3 DNA reads TGCGCCAGCAGCCAAGATGTGGGGTTCAGGACTTCTAGGAACACCATATATTTT. This sequence encodes CASSQDVGFRTSRNTIYF.

The chain carries TRBV29-1 and TRBJ2-1; 13 bases are a match to TRBD2. This CDR3 has 14 residues. Looked up from germline, CDR1 is SQVTM and CDR2 is ANQGSEA. After removal of 5 bases from V and 5 bases from J, the junction contained 3 bases not matched to a gene. The CDR3 DNA follows: TGCAGCGTTCAGGGGACTAGCGGGGACAATGAGCAGTTCTTC. Translation: CSVQGTSGDNEQFF.

The rearrangement links TRBV4-1 to TRBJ2-2, with TRBD1 identical over 11 bases. With 4 bases clipped from V and 7 bases from J, the junction kept 14 bases outside the gene matches. Germline values: CDR1 MGHRA, CDR2 YSYEKL. This CDR3 has 18 amino acids. The CDR3 bases are TGCGCCAGCAGCCGCCTCCAGGGACAGGGGGTTAAGAGCGGGGAGCTGTTTTTT. Encoded protein: CASSRLQGQGVKSGELFF.

The genes are TRBV6-1 and TRBJ1-6; 7 bases align to TRBD1. Looked up from germline, CDR1 is MNHNS and CDR2 is SASEGT. The CDR3 runs to 15 residues. With V trimmed by 5 bases and J by 5 bases, 6 bases remained unmatched. The CDR3 DNA is TGTGCCAGCAGTTCGCCAGGGGGGGATAATTCACCCCTCCACTTT. It translates to CASSSPGGDNSPLHF.

The rearrangement uses TRBV5-1 and TRBJ2-7; perhaps TRBD2 as D (6 bases). Germline V gives CDR1 SGHRS, CDR2 YFSETQ. The CDR3 extends over 15 amino acids. V was clipped by 4 bases and J by 5 bases, with 19 bases between them. CDR3 bases: TGCGCCAGCAGCATTCTAACTAGCCAGGTAAACGAGCAGTACTTC. Protein sequence: CASSILTSQVNEQYF.

The J gene is TRBJ2-7, the V gene TRBV28; 10 bases are shared with TRBD1. CDR3 length: 14 amino acids. The V segment lost 6 bases and the J segment 7 bases; nucleotides outside the gene matches: 9. Germline V gene sequence: CDR1 MDHEN, CDR2 SYDVKM. CDR3 sequence: CASRYRQGAREQYF. DNA for the CDR3: TGTGCCAGCAGGTATCGACAGGGGGCGCGAGAGCAGTACTTC.

V gene TRBV30 combines with J gene TRBJ1-1, with D unclear. Germline lookup yields CDR1 GTSNPN and CDR2 SVGIG (reference sequence). Between the trimmed V and J ends, which lost 2 bases and 0 bases, there was a span of 10 bases. The CDR3 runs 14 residues. This chain's CDR3 is CAWSPDGVNTEAFF. CDR3 sequence (DNA): TGTGCCTGGAGTCCGGACGGGGTGAACACTGAAGCTTTCTTT.

The chain has TRBV7-2 and TRBJ2-7, with 7 bases fitting TRBD2. J was trimmed by 4 bases and V by 2 bases; bases with no gene match: 8. This CDR3 comprises 15 residues. CDR1 SGHTA and CDR2 FQGNSA come from the germline V gene. The CDR3 bases are TGTGCCAGCAGCTTAACTCGGGACTACCTATACGAGCAGTACTTC. This gives the protein CASSLTRDYLYEQYF.

The chain is built from TRBV7-2 and TRBJ2-2; the match to TRBD2 covers 9 bases. Germline-derived CDR1 and CDR2 are SGHTA and FQGNSA. The CDR3 loop spans 15 amino acids. V was clipped by 7 bases and J by 1 base; unmatched bases: 4. CDR3 DNA sequence: TGTGCCAGCACCCTGCGGGAGGGGAACACCGGGGAGCTGTTTTTT. Translation: CASTLREGNTGELFF.

The chain is built from TRBV13 and TRBJ2-7, with 15 nucleotides matching TRBD2. The CDR3 length is 17 residues. With V trimmed by 2 bases and J by 5 bases, 7 bases remained unmatched. The germline gives CDR1 PRHDT, CDR2 FYEKMQ (reference sequence). As DNA, the CDR3 is TGTGCCAGCAGCTTAAAGTCCGGGACTAGCGGGAGGAACGAGCAGTACTTC. Amino acid sequence: CASSLKSGTSGRNEQYF. Drawing the rest from reference TRBV13 and TRBJ2-7, the complete variable domain is AAGVIQSPRHLIKEKRETATLKCYPIPRHDTVYWYQQGPGQDPQFLISFYEKMQSDKGSIPDRFSAQQFSDYHSELNMSSLELGDSALYFCASSLKSGTSGRNEQYFGPGTRLTVT.

The gene calls are TRBV27 and TRBJ1-2, with 9 nucleotides matching TRBD1. Germline V gene sequence: CDR1 MNHEY, CDR2 SMNVEV (reference sequence). Trimming took 5 bases from V and 7 from J; bases not matched to a gene: 11. This CDR3 comprises 15 residues. CDR3 protein: CASSPKDRGWRGYTF. CDR3 coding DNA: TGTGCCAGCAGTCCTAAGGACAGGGGTTGGCGTGGCTACACCTTC.

This chain connects TRBV6-6 to TRBJ2-1; D may be TRBD1 (6 bases). Germline lookup yields CDR1 MNHNY and CDR2 SVGAGI (reference sequence). This CDR3 contains 15 residues. V lost 7 bases, J lost 1 base, and 14 bases lay in between. CDR3 residues: CASTKWGPSYNEQFF. The DNA of the CDR3 is TGTGCCAGCACTAAATGGGGGCCTTCCTACAATGAGCAGTTCTTC.

The rearrangement joins TRBV4-1 to TRBJ2-3, with 11 bases aligning to TRBD2. There are 16 residues in the CDR3. The V gene end was trimmed by 4 bases and the J gene end by 4 bases; junction bases not matched to a gene: 7. Germline-derived CDR1 and CDR2 are MGHRA and YSYEKL. CDR3 residues: CASSRLAGSPADTQYF. The CDR3, as DNA: TGCGCCAGCAGCCGACTAGCGGGATCCCCGGCAGATACGCAGTATTTT.

V gene TRBV5-1 combines with J gene TRBJ1-4; D gene uncertain. The length of the CDR3 is 15 residues. V shed 0 bases and J shed 0 bases, with 6 bases lying between them. Germline V gives CDR1 SGHRS, CDR2 YFSETQ. CDR3 nucleotide sequence: TGCGCCAGCAGCTTGGAGGGTACAACTAATGAAAAACTGTTTTTT. Residues: CASSLEGTTNEKLFF.

This clone showed up just a few times. V is TRBV4-2 and J is TRBJ2-7; 10 bases agree with TRBD2. This CDR3 spans 17 amino acids. From germline, CDR1 is LGHNA and CDR2 YNFKEQ. The V gene end was trimmed by 0 bases and the J gene end by 2 bases; junction bases not matched to a gene: 7. CDR3 nucleotides: TGTGCCAGCAGCCAAGAGGGTAGCGGGGGGCCTACCTACGAGCAGTACTTC. Amino acids: CASSQEGSGGPTYEQYF.

This clone was observed a handful of times. V is TRBV19 and J is TRBJ1-6, with D maybe TRBD1 (6 bases). This CDR3 has 13 residues. Germline V gene data show CDR1 as LNHDA and CDR2 as SQIVND (reference sequence). V was pared by 3 bases and J by 10 bases, with 10 bases between. The CDR3 DNA is TGTGCCAGTAGTATCAGGGGAGACTCACCCCTCCACTTT. Protein product: CASSIRGDSPLHF. Full variable domain (remainder filled in from reference TRBV19 and TRBJ1-6): DGGITQSPKYLFRKEGQNVTLSCEQNLNHDAMYWYRQDPGQGLRLIYYSQIVNDFQKGDIAEGYSVSREKKESFPLTVTSAQKNPTAFYLCASSIRGDSPLHFGNGTRLTVT.

This clone was seen more than once but under ten times. J is TRBJ2-2 and V is TRBV5-1; a possible D gene is TRBD1 (6 bases). CDR3 length: 14 residues. Germline V gives CDR1 SGHRS, CDR2 YFSETQ. V lost 4 bases and J lost 6, with 13 bases in between. The CDR3 loop reads CASSRDQGSGELFF. The CDR3 DNA follows: TGCGCCAGCAGCCGCGATCAGGGGTCCGGGGAGCTGTTTTTT.

This clone turned up a few times. DNA for the CDR3: TGCGCCAGCAGTCTGTACGAGGGCCAATCCGATACGCAGTATTTT. It encodes CASSLYEGQSDTQYF. The V and J genes are TRBV10-1 and TRBJ2-3, with D perhaps matching TRBD2 (5 bases). Germline CDR1 WNHNN, CDR2 SYGVQD (reference sequence). The CDR3 runs to 15 residues. V was cut by 5 bases and J by 6 bases, with 18 bases left in between.

This clone appeared a few times. V usage is TRBV18 and J usage is TRBJ1-5; D is possibly TRBD1 (6 bases). This CDR3 has 15 residues. CDR1 KGHSH and CDR2 LQKENI come from the germline V gene. V lost 6 bases and J 0 bases, leaving 12 bases between the germline ends. CDR3 DNA: TGTGCCAGCTCCCTCTCAGGGGATAGCAATCAGCCCCAGCATTTT. Protein product: CASSLSGDSNQPQHF.